The following is a T cell receptor (beta chain) sequence with its context. The second PCR ran roughly 7 to 12 cycles with a sample-barcoded 5' primer and J-beta primers. TCRdb reprocessed the 5' RACE reads with MiXCR, giving one entry per CDR3 protein. The sample yields 1.5 million to 2 million distinct CDR3 sequences, roughly 28% seen once. Trimming took off 7 bases at V and 10 bases at J, with 11 bases between the two ends. This CDR3 comprises 11 residues. Caucasian individuals from Russia who were healthy and aged roughly 6 to 90 acted as donors. These data originate in a study of blood T cells in healthy people across ages. Background on the study: In model experiments, template switching was able to capture about one barcoded beta molecule for every two T cells that were present.

The chain employs TRBV12-3 or TRBV12-4 and TRBJ2-1, with D tentatively TRBD2 (5 bases). The sequence derives from a woman aged 30 to 39 in good health. Material: blood. CDR3 in amino acids: CASTLSGEQFF. The CDR3 DNA follows: TGTGCCAGCACCTTATCGGGGGAGCAGTTCTTC.